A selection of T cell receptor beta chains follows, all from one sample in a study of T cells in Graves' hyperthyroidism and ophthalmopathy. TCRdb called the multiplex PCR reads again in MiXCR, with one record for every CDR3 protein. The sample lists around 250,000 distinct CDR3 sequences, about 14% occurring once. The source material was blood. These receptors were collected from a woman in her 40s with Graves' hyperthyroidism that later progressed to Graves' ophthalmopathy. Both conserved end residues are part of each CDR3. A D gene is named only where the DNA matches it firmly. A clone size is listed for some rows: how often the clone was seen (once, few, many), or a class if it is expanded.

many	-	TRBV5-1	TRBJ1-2	TGCGCCAGCAGCCCCGGGACCAGCTTTTATGGCTACACCTTC	CASSPGTSFYGYTF
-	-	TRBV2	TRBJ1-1	TGTGCCAGCGGGGGGGGGGCTGAGGTCTCTGAAGCTTTCTTT	CASGGGAEVSEAFF
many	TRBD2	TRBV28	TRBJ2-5	TGTGCCAGCAGGAAGAGCGGGAGACGGTTTGAGACCCAGTACTTC	CASRKSGRRFETQYF
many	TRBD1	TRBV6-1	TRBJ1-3	TGTGCCAGCAGTGTCATAGTAGGGCAGGGGGCGATTGGAAACACCATATATTTT	CASSVIVGQGAIGNTIYF
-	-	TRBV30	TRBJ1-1	TGTGCCTGGACCCCGCGGGGAACTGAAGCTTTCTTT	CAWTPRGTEAFF
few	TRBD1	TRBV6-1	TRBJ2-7	TGTGCCAGCAAATATGACCGACAGGGGGCTAAATACGAGCAGTACTTC	CASKYDRQGAKYEQYF
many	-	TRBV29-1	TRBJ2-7	TGCAGCGTCGGACGGAGGGTAGACTCCTACGAGCAGTACTTC	CSVGRRVDSYEQYF
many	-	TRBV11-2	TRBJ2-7	TGTGCCAGCAGCCAGGACCGGGGGTACGAGCAGTACTTC	CASSQDRGYEQYF
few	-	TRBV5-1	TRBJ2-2	TGCGCCAGCGGCTTACAGGGATTGGAGAACACCGGGGAGCTGTTTTTT	CASGLQGLENTGELFF
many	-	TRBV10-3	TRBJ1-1	TGTGCCACCTTCGTCGGGCAGAGGAACACTGAAGCTTTCTTT	CATFVGQRNTEAFF
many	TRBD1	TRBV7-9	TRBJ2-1	TGTGCCAGCAGCTTCAAGGGGGGACAGGGACAAGTTGAGCAGTTCTTC	CASSFKGGQGQVEQFF
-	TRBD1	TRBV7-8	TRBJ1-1	TGTGCCAGCACGGGGACAGGGGTGAACACTGAAGCTTTCTTT	CASTGTGVNTEAFF
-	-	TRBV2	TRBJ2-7	TGTGCCAGCAGGGATGACTTGTTAAACTACGAGCAGTACTTC	CASRDDLLNYEQYF
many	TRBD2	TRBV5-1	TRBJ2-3	TGCGCCAGCAGCTTGGCTAGACTAGCGGGAGGGCTCGATACGCAGTATTTT	CASSLARLAGGLDTQYF
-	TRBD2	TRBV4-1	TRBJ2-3	TGCGCCAGCAGCCAAGGATCCACTAGCGGGAGTGGGGCAGATACGCAGTATTTT	CASSQGSTSGSGADTQYF
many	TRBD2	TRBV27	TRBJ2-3	TGTGCCAGCAGTTTCACCCGGCGGGGGGCATTCGCGACTAGCACAGATACGCAGTATTTT	CASSFTRRGAFATSTDTQYF
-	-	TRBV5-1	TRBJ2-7	TGCGCCAGCAGCTTGGCCGGTCGGCCCACCTACGAGCAGTACTTC	CASSLAGRPTYEQYF
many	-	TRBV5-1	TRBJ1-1	TGCGCCAGCAGCTTAATGGTTAACACTGAAGCTTTCTTT	CASSLMVNTEAFF
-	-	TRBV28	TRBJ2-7	TGTGCCACGCTTCGGGGGATCTCCTACGAGCAGTACTTC	CATLRGISYEQYF
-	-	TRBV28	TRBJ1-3	TGTGCCAGCAGTTTAACGCAGCTCTCTGGAAACACCATATATTTT	CASSLTQLSGNTIYF
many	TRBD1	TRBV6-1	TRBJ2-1	TGTGCCAGCAGTGTCCGGGACAGGGGTATCAATGAGCAGTTCTTC	CASSVRDRGINEQFF
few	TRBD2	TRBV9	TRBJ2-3	TGTGCCAGCAGCGTAGTGAGCGGGAGGGCAGATACGCAGTATTTT	CASSVVSGRADTQYF
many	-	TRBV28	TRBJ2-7	TGTGCCAGCAGTAACGGGCGGGGAAGATTCTACGAGCAGTACTTC	CASSNGRGRFYEQYF
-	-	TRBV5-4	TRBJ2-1	TGTGCCAGCAGGCCCCACTTTGTGGGTGACAGTATGAATGAGCAGTTCTTC	CASRPHFVGDSMNEQFF
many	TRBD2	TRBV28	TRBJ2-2	TGTGCCAGCAGTTTATGGGCTAGCGGAAACACCGGGGAGCTGTTTTTT	CASSLWASGNTGELFF
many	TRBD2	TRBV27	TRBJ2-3	TGTGCCAGTGCCGGGGGTAGCGGGAGTATCGGCACAGATACGCAGTATTTT	CASAGGSGSIGTDTQYF
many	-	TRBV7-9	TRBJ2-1	TGTGCCAGCAGCCCGCGATATGAGCAGTTCTTC	CASSPRYEQFF
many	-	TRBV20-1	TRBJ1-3	TGCAGTGCTTTAGAGGGGTTAACTGGAAACACCATATATTTT	CSALEGLTGNTIYF
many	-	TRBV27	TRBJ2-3	TGTGCCAGCAGTTTACCCAGGGCTGGCACAGATACGCAGTATTTT	CASSLPRAGTDTQYF
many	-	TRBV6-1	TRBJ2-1	TGTGCCAGCAGCACCCGGGGGGCGGTTCCAATGTCGGGCGAGCAGTTCTTC	CASSTRGAVPMSGEQFF
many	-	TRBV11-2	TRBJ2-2	TGTGCCAGCAGCTTACGGGCGAGACACCCCCCCACCGGGGAGCTGTTTTTT	CASSLRARHPPTGELFF
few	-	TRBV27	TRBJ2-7	TGTGCCAGCAGCCGCCGATCATCTCCGCCCTACGAGCAGTACTTC	CASSRRSSPPYEQYF
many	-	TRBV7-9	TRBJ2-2	TGTGCCAGCAGCTTAGTTCCTAACACCGGGGAGCTGTTTTTT	CASSLVPNTGELFF
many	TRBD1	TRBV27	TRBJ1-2	TGTGCCAGCAGTCAGACAGGGTTGGGCTACACCTTC	CASSQTGLGYTF
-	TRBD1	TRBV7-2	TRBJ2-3	TGTGCCAGCAGCTTAGGAACGGACAGGGCAGATACGCAGTATTTT	CASSLGTDRADTQYF
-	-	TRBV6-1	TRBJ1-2	TGTGCCAGCAGTCCTCCCACCCCACAACCAGGGACCTATGGCTACACCTTC	CASSPPTPQPGTYGYTF
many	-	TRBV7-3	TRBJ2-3	TGTGCCAGCAGCCCCCTTGGTGGAAGCACAGATACGCAGTATTTT	CASSPLGGSTDTQYF
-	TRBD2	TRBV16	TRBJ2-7	TGTGCCAGCAGCCAGGTATGGACTAGGTCCCACGAGCAGTACTTC	CASSQVWTRSHEQYF
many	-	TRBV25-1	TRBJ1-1	TGTGCCAGCAGTGTAGGCAGGGTGAACACTGAAGCTTTCTTT	CASSVGRVNTEAFF
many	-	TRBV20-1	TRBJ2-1	TGCAGTGCTAGTCACCCAGGGGAGACAGAGCAGTTCTTC	CSASHPGETEQFF
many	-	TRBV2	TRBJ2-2	TGTGCCAGCATGGGGCAGGGTGGCACCGGGGAGCTGTTTTTT	CASMGQGGTGELFF